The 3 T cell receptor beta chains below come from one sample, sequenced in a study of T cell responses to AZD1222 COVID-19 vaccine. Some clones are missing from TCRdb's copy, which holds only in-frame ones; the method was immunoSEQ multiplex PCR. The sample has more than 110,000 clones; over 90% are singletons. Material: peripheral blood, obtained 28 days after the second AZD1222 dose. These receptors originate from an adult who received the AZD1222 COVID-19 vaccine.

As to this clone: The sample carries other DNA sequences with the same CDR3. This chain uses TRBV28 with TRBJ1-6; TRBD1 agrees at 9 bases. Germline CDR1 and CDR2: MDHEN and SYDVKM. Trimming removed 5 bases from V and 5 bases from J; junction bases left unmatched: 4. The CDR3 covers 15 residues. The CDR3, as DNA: TGTGCCAGCAGTCCCGGGGACAGGGATAATTCACCCCTCCACTTT. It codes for CASSPGDRDNSPLHF.

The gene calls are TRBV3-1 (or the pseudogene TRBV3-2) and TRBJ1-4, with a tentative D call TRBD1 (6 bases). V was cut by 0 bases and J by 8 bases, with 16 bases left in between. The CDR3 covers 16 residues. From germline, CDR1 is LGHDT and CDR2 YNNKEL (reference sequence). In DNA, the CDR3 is TGTGCCAGCAGCCAAGATCGACAGGTCGGGTACGAAAAACTGTTTTTT. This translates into CASSQDRQVGYEKLFF.

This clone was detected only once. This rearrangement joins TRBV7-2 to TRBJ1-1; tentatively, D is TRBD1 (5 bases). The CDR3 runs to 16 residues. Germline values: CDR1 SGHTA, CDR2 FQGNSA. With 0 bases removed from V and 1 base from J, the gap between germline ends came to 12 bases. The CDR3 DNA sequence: TGTGCCAGCAGCTTAGCGGGGACCCTTCCGAACACTGAAGCTTTCTTT. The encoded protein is CASSLAGTLPNTEAFF.